The 9 T cell receptor beta chains presented below share a single source sample, sequenced in a study of blood T cell repertoires in COVID-19. Sequencing was performed with immunoSEQ multiplex PCR; in TCRdb, only in-frame clones are kept and a portion is missing. This repertoire shows 250,000 or so clones, approximately 90% found once; its top ten account for less than 3%. The material sequenced was peripheral blood. These receptor sequences come from a young man with COVID-19, enrolled during active disease.

CDR3: CASSYLAGGPTDTQYF. CDR3 bases: TGTGCCAGCAGTTACTTAGCGGGAGGGCCCACAGATACGCAGTATTTT. The chain recombines TRBV6-5 with TRBJ2-3; 11 bases line up with TRBD2. The CDR3 totals 16 residues. The junction had 2 bases not matched to a gene; V was cut back by 1 base and J by 2 bases. Germline V CDR1 and CDR2: MNHEY, SVGAGI.

The chain joins TRBV18 to TRBJ1-2; D possibly corresponds to TRBD1 (6 bases). Germline lookup yields CDR1 KGHSH and CDR2 LQKENI. This CDR3 region has 14 residues. The germline V and J ends were trimmed by 4 bases and 7 bases, with 16 bases remaining between them. DNA for the CDR3: TGTGCCAGCTCACTCTACAGGGATCAGGGTGGCTACACCTTC. As protein: CASSLYRDQGGYTF.

The V gene is TRBV6-6, the J gene TRBJ1-5; D possibly corresponds to TRBD1 (6 bases). The CDR3 covers 14 residues. Looked up from germline, CDR1 is MNHNY and CDR2 is SVGAGI (reference sequence). V was clipped by 4 bases and J by 4 bases, with 11 bases between them. CDR3 DNA: TGTGCCAGCAGTTGGTGGACAGAAAATCAGCCCCAGCATTTT. Encoded protein: CASSWWTENQPQHF.

The CDR3 reads CASSPPGTGASYEQYF. CDR3 nucleotides: TGTGCCAGCAGTCCTCCCGGGACAGGGGCCTCCTACGAGCAGTACTTC. V is TRBV6-6 and J is TRBJ2-7; TRBD1 agrees at 10 bases. The germline V gene has CDR1 MNHNY and CDR2 SVGAGI (reference sequence). The CDR3 spans 16 residues. V dropped 5 bases and J dropped 0; count of bases not matched to a gene: 7.

This chain uses TRBV28 with TRBJ1-2; D is ambiguous. Germline CDR1 reads MDHEN; CDR2 reads SYDVKM. Trimming left V 5 bases short and J 4 bases short, with 17 bases between. The CDR3 has 15 residues. CDR3 sequence: CASSKLETLLYGYTF. CDR3 DNA: TGTGCCAGCAGTAAATTAGAGACTCTTCTCTATGGCTACACCTTC.

With regard to this clone: The identical CDR3 is also encoded by other nucleotide sequences in the sample. The V call is TRBV5-4, the J call TRBJ1-2, with 9 bases matching TRBD1. Trimming at V came to 5 bases and at J to 3 bases, leaving 5 bases not matched to a gene. Per germline, CDR1 SGHNT and CDR2 YYREEE (reference sequence). The CDR3 sequence is 14 residues long. The CDR3 loop reads CASSLGDRDYGYTF. CDR3 bases: TGTGCCAGCAGTTTAGGGGACAGGGACTATGGCTACACCTTC.

The rearrangement joins TRBV10-3 to TRBJ1-4; D is unclear. The CDR3 loop spans 14 amino acids. The ends were cut back, 6 bases at V and 7 bases at J, with 15 bases in the middle. The germline V gene has CDR1 ENHRY and CDR2 SYGVKD. CDR3 sequence: CAISRVYGSEKLFF. Here the CDR3 DNA reads TGTGCCATCAGCCGGGTGTACGGGAGTGAAAAACTGTTTTTT.

The J gene is TRBJ1-2, the V gene TRBV28; a possible D gene is TRBD1 (6 bases). The CDR3 totals 13 residues. V was trimmed by 6 bases and J by 6 bases, leaving 14 bases between them. The germline V gene has CDR1 MDHEN and CDR2 SYDVKM. The CDR3: CASRNTGYNGYTF. The CDR3 bases are TGTGCCAGCAGGAATACAGGGTACAATGGCTACACCTTC.

This chain uses TRBV27 with TRBJ1-2, with a tentative D call TRBD1 (6 bases). The V end was cut by 6 bases, the J end by 7 bases, with 18 bases between. Per the germline V gene, CDR1 is MNHEY and CDR2 is SMNVEV (reference sequence). The CDR3 extends over 14 amino acids. The CDR3 sequence is CASSFTSTGIGYTF. As DNA, the CDR3 is TGTGCCAGCAGCTTCACCTCTACAGGGATTGGCTACACCTTC.